The next 21 T cell receptor beta chains were all read from a single sample in a study of tissue T cells after allogeneic stem cell transplantation. Only in-frame clones appear in the TCRdb table, and some are missing; sequencing was by immunoSEQ multiplex PCR. The sample contains about 20,000 clones, approximately 70% of which appear only once. The specimen was spleen. These receptors were obtained from a female BALB/c mouse in good health. The mice in this strain carry MHC haplotype H2-d.

As for this clone: Mouse gene names and germline throughout. The CDR3 end lies 1 residue beyond the end of the read and is filled in from the germline J gene. The chain has TRBV5 and TRBJ2-5; D is unresolved. This CDR3 is 15 amino acids long. V was pared by 0 bases and J by 0 bases, with 7 bases between. Germline CDR1 and CDR2: LGHNA and YNLKQL (reference sequence). CDR3 bases read: TGTGCCAGCAGCCAAGATTTCTACAACCAAGACACCCAGTAC. Its protein is CASSQDFYNQDTQY. In full, the CDR3 is CASSQDFYNQDTQYF.

As for this clone: The gene symbols are mouse symbols. With the read ending 1 residue before the CDR3 end, the germline J gene is used to fill in that end. J is TRBJ2-2 and V is TRBV4; D perhaps matches TRBD1 (6 bases). CDR1 is LGHDT, CDR2 YNNKQL, per germline (reference sequence). This CDR3 has 14 amino acids. With 5 bases removed from V and 3 bases from J, the gap between germline ends came to 10 bases. CDR3 region: CASSLGTYTGQLYF. Incomplete CDR3 DNA: TGTGCCAGCAGCCTCGGGACATACACCGGGCAGCTCTAC.

Of note for this clone: Mouse germline and gene names are used. The CDR3 end falls 1 residue outside the read, so it is completed with the germline J gene. The chain joins TRBV13-2 to TRBJ1-1; 7 positions agree with TRBD1. Looked up from germline, CDR1 is NNHNN and CDR2 is SYGAGS (reference sequence). Unmatched junction bases numbered 2, after V lost 2 bases and J lost 7 bases. The CDR3 spans 12 residues. CDR3 loop: CASGDGTEEVFF. The CDR3 bases that were read are TGTGCCAGCGGTGACGGGACAGAAGAAGTCTTC.

In the case of this clone: Germline and genes here are mouse. The observed sequence ends 1 residue before the CDR3 terminus, with the missing tail filled in from the germline J gene. This chain connects TRBV13-2 to TRBJ2-7; TRBD2 agrees at 9 bases. This CDR3 is 13 amino acids long. Losses at the gene ends were 3 bases for V and 6 bases for J; bases not matched to a gene: 4. CDR1 and CDR2 from the germline V gene are NNHNN and SYGAGS (reference sequence). The CDR3 bases that were read are TGTGCCAGCGGTGGACTGGGGGCCCGTGAACAGTAC. Translating it yields CASGGLGAREQY. In full, the CDR3 reads CASGGLGAREQYF.

With respect to this clone: Genes here carry mouse names. Read data end 1 residue before the CDR3 end; the end is taken from the germline J gene. The chain uses TRBV13-2 and TRBJ2-5, with TRBD2 matching over 7 bases. Looked up from germline, CDR1 is NNHNN and CDR2 is SYGAGS (reference sequence). This CDR3 has 15 amino acids. Losses at the gene ends were 0 bases for V and 2 bases for J; bases not matched to a gene: 3. The CDR3 sequence is CASGDDWGFQDTQYF. The CDR3 bases that were read are TGTGCCAGCGGTGATGACTGGGGTTTCCAAGACACCCAGTAC.

As for this clone: Mouse germline and gene names are used. The read falls 1 residue short of the CDR3 end, and the missing part is taken from the germline J gene. The chain couples TRBV5 to TRBJ1-1; tentatively, D is TRBD1 (6 bases). CDR3 length equals 15 residues. Germline values: CDR1 LGHNA, CDR2 YNLKQL (reference sequence). V was trimmed by 1 base and J by 1 base, leaving 10 bases between them. CDR3 residues: CASSQGGGRNTEVFF. CDR3 DNA, as far as it was read: TGTGCCAGCAGCCAAGGGGGGGGCAGGAACACAGAAGTCTTC.

The sample holds a few counts of this clone. Each gene name is a mouse one. The CDR3 end lies 1 residue beyond the end of the read and is filled in from the germline J gene. This rearrangement joins TRBV20 to TRBJ2-7, with D possibly TRBD1 on 5 matching bases. The germline V gene encodes CDR1 GFQATS and CDR2 STVNSAI. V lost 6 bases and J 0 bases, leaving 6 bases between the germline ends. The CDR3 extends over 11 amino acids. The covered CDR3 bases are TGTGGTGCCGACAGCTCCTATGAACAGTAC. As protein: CGADSSYEQY. Given in full, the CDR3 is CGADSSYEQYF.

Worth noting for this clone: Mouse gene names apply. Read coverage stops 1 residue before the CDR3 terminus; the germline J gene supplies the remainder. The gene calls are TRBV13-1 and TRBJ2-5; 8 nucleotides agree with TRBD2. CDR1 NSHNY and CDR2 SYGAGN come from the germline V gene. This CDR3 comprises 13 residues. V shed 2 bases and J 4 bases; nucleotides not matched to a gene: 0. The CDR3 DNA, read in part, is TGTGCCAGCAGTGACTGGGGGGAAGACACCCAGTAC. Amino acid sequence: CASSDWGEDTQY. The whole CDR3 is CASSDWGEDTQYF.

In the case of this clone: Each gene name is a mouse one. Coverage ceases 1 residue before the CDR3 finishes, and the germline J gene fills in the end. The chain uses TRBV13-2 and TRBJ2-4; 7 bases line up with TRBD2. This CDR3 is 14 amino acids long. Germline V lookup: CDR1 NNHNN, CDR2 SYGAGS (reference sequence). The trim removed 2 bases at V and 2 bases at J, leaving 2 bases unmatched. CDR3 residues: CASGELGTQNTLYF. The covered CDR3 bases are TGTGCCAGCGGTGAACTGGGGACTCAAAACACCTTGTAC.

Details on this clone: Genes and germline are mouse. Read data end 1 residue before the CDR3 end; the end is taken from the germline J gene. This rearrangement joins TRBV13-3 to TRBJ2-3, with TRBD1 as a possible D gene (5 bases). The CDR3 is 16 amino acids. The V end lost 1 base, the J end lost 0 bases, and 12 bases lay between the germline ends. In germline, CDR1 is NNHDY, CDR2 SYVADS. The CDR3 sequence: CASSDLWTTSAETLYF. CDR3 DNA (partial): TGTGCCAGCAGTGATTTGTGGACAACTAGTGCAGAAACGCTGTAT.

Comment on this clone: Any gene name here is a mouse gene name. The read ends 1 residue early relative to the CDR3; the germline J gene fills the gap. V usage is TRBV1 and J usage is TRBJ2-2, with TRBD1 as a possible D gene (5 bases). CDR1 and CDR2 (germline): NSQYPW, LRSPGD (reference sequence). V was shortened by 0 bases and J by 1 base, with 9 bases between the two germline ends. The CDR3 spans 16 residues. The CDR3 loop reads CTCSADPTVNTGQLYF. CDR3 DNA, as far as it was read: TGCACCTGCAGTGCAGATCCGACAGTAAACACCGGGCAGCTCTAC.

This clone was detected only a few times. The genes are named according to mouse. From the germline J gene comes the end of the CDR3, since the read stops 1 residue before it. The J gene is TRBJ2-7, the V gene TRBV20; D may match TRBD1 or TRBD2 (7 bases each). Germline values: CDR1 GFQATS, CDR2 STVNSAI. This CDR3 spans 12 amino acids. V was shortened by 1 base and J by 6 bases, with 10 bases between the two germline ends. Incomplete CDR3 DNA: TGTGGTGCTAGGGGCAGGGGGGGTGAACAGTAC. This translates into CGARGRGGEQY. The whole CDR3 sequence reads CGARGRGGEQYF.

About this clone: Any gene name here is a mouse gene name. The CDR3 end falls 1 residue outside the read, so it is completed with the germline J gene. The chain carries TRBV19 and TRBJ2-7, with 8 bases aligning to TRBD2. The V gene end was trimmed by 6 bases and the J gene end by 2 bases; junction bases not matched to a gene: 4. Germline V gene data show CDR1 as FNHDT and CDR2 as SITEND (reference sequence). The CDR3 length is 13 residues. The DNA read from the CDR3 is TGTGCCAGCACCCCGGACTGGGCCTATGAACAGTAC. Translation: CASTPDWAYEQY. The complete CDR3 reads CASTPDWAYEQYF.

For this clone: The genes and germline here are from mouse. Coverage ceases 1 residue before the CDR3 finishes, and the germline J gene fills in the end. In the same sample, other DNA sequences code for this CDR3. The chain uses TRBV13-2 and TRBJ1-3; D unresolved. The germline V gene has CDR1 NNHNN and CDR2 SYGAGS (reference sequence). The CDR3 loop spans 15 amino acids. V was cut by 0 bases and J by 0 bases, with 7 bases left in between. CDR3 DNA, as far as it was read: TGTGCCAGCGGTGATGCTGGATCTTCTGGAAATACGCTCTAT. It encodes CASGDAGSSGNTLY. The entire CDR3 protein reads CASGDAGSSGNTLYF.

Comments on this clone: These gene names are mouse names. The read ends 1 residue before the CDR3 terminus; that terminus is restored from the germline J gene. V is TRBV13-1 and J is TRBJ2-7, with D tentatively TRBD1 (6 bases). The germline V gene encodes CDR1 NSHNY and CDR2 SYGAGN. The CDR3 is 15 residues long. Trimming removed 0 bases from V and 0 bases from J, with 10 bases in between. CDR3 DNA (partial): TGTGCCAGCAGTGATGCAGGGGTCAGCTCCTATGAACAGTAC. Translated: CASSDAGVSSYEQY. The full CDR3 is CASSDAGVSSYEQYF.

This clone is a singleton in its sample. Gene and germline names: mouse. Read data end 1 residue before the CDR3 end; the end is taken from the germline J gene. V usage is TRBV5 and J usage is TRBJ1-1; D remains ambiguous. Trimming cost V 1 base and J 4 bases, with 7 bases left between them. This CDR3 has 13 residues. The germline CDR1 and CDR2 sequences are LGHNA and YNLKQL (reference sequence). The CDR3: CASSQGRATEVFF. CDR3 DNA (partial): TGTGCCAGCAGCCAAGGACGGGCCACAGAAGTCTTC.

This clone appeared once. The genes are named according to mouse. The CDR3 is cut off 1 residue early in the read; its end comes from the germline J gene. This sequence joins TRBV1 and TRBJ2-2; the D gene is possibly TRBD1 (5 bases). Between the trimmed V and J ends, which lost 6 bases and 4 bases, there was a span of 9 bases. The V gene's germline CDR1 is NSQYPW and CDR2 LRSPGD (reference sequence). The CDR3 is 13 residues long. The CDR3 loop is CTCRQAGTGQLYF. The part of the CDR3 DNA that was read is TGCACCTGCAGACAGGCGGGCACCGGGCAGCTCTAC.

Regarding this clone: These gene names are mouse names. The read terminates 1 residue ahead of where the CDR3 ends, so the germline J gene completes it. This sequence joins TRBV1 and TRBJ2-4, with D maybe TRBD2 (6 bases). The germline gives CDR1 NSQYPW, CDR2 LRSPGD (reference sequence). Trimming stripped 1 base from V and 4 bases from J, with 6 bases between. This CDR3 is 13 amino acids long. The CDR3 protein is CTCSAGTENTLYF. Incomplete CDR3 DNA: TGCACCTGCAGTGCAGGGACTGAAAACACCTTGTAC.

As for this clone: Gene names are the mouse ones. Read data end 1 residue before the CDR3 end; the end is taken from the germline J gene. The rearrangement links TRBV13-1 to TRBJ2-3; D not certain. The CDR3 runs to 16 residues. V lost 1 base and J lost 1, with 13 bases in between. Germline values: CDR1 NSHNY, CDR2 SYGAGN. The CDR3 sequence is CASSDRAEGRAETLYF. CDR3 DNA, as far as it was read: TGTGCCAGCAGTGATCGGGCAGAGGGCCGTGCAGAAACGCTGTAT.

Note on this clone: Mouse names are used for the genes. Coverage ceases 1 residue before the CDR3 finishes, and the germline J gene fills in the end. J is TRBJ1-1 and V is TRBV5; D unclear. V was clipped by 0 bases and J by 4 bases, with 9 bases between them. This CDR3 comprises 14 residues. CDR1 is LGHNA and CDR2 is YNLKQL in the germline V gene (reference sequence). The CDR3 loop is CASSQEPGGTEVFF. The sequenced part of the CDR3 DNA is TGTGCCAGCAGCCAAGAACCAGGCGGCACAGAAGTCTTC.

This clone was recorded once. The gene names here belong to mouse. The CDR3 goes on 1 residue after the read ends, and that part is filled in from the germline J gene. The chain carries TRBV13-2 and TRBJ2-4; 8 positions match TRBD2. The CDR3 sequence is 15 residues long. V lost 3 bases to trimming and J lost 4 bases; unmatched junction nucleotides: 7. CDR1 and CDR2 from the germline V gene are NNHNN and SYGAGS (reference sequence). The covered CDR3 bases are TGTGCCAGCGGTGGTCTCTGGGGGGCCGAAAACACCTTGTAC. This sequence encodes CASGGLWGAENTLY. The whole CDR3 reads CASGGLWGAENTLYF.